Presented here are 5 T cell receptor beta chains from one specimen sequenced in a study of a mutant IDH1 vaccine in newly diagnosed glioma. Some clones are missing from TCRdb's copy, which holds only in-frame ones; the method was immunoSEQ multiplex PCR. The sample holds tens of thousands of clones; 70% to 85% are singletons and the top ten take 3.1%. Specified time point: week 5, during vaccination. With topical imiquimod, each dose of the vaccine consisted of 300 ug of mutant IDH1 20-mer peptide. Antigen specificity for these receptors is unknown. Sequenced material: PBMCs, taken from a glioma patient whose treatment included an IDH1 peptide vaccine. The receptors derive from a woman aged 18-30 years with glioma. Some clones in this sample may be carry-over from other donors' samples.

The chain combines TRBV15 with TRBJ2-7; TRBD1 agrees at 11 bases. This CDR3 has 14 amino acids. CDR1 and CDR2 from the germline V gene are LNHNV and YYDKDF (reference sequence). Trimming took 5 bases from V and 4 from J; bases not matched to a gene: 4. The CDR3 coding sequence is TGTGCCACCAGCGGACAGGGGGCGTTATACGAGCAGTACTTC. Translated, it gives CATSGQGALYEQYF. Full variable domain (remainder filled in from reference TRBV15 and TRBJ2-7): DAMVIQNPRYQVTQFGKPVTLSCSQTLNHNVMYWYQQKSSQAPKLLFHYYDKDFNNEADTPDNFQSRRPNTSFCFLDIRSPGLGDTAMYLCATSGQGALYEQYFGPGTRLTVT.

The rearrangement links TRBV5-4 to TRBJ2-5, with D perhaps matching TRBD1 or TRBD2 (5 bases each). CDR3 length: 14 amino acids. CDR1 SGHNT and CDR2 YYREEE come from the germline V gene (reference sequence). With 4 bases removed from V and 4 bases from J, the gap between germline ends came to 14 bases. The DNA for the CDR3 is TGTGCCAGCAGCCCCCGAGGGGTTAGAGAGACCCAGTACTTC. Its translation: CASSPRGVRETQYF.

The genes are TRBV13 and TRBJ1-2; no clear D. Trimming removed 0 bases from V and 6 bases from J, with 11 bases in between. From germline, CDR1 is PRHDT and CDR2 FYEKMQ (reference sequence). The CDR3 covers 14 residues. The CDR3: CASSLGAGLHGYTF. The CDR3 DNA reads TGTGCCAGCAGCTTAGGGGCAGGCCTCCATGGCTACACCTTC.

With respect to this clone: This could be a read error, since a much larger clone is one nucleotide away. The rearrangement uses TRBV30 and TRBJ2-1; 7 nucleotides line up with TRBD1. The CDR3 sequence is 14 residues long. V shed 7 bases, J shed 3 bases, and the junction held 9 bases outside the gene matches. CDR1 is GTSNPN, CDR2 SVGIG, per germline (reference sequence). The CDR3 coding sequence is TGTGCCTTTCTCAAGGCAGGGGGCTACAATGAGCAGTTCTTC. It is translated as CAFLKAGGYNEQFF.

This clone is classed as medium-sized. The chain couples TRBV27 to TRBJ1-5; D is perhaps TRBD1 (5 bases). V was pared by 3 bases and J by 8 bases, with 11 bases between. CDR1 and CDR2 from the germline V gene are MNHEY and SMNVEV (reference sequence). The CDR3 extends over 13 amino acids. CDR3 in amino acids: CASSLGPWEPQHF. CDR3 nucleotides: TGTGCCAGCAGTTTGGGACCATGGGAGCCCCAGCATTTT.